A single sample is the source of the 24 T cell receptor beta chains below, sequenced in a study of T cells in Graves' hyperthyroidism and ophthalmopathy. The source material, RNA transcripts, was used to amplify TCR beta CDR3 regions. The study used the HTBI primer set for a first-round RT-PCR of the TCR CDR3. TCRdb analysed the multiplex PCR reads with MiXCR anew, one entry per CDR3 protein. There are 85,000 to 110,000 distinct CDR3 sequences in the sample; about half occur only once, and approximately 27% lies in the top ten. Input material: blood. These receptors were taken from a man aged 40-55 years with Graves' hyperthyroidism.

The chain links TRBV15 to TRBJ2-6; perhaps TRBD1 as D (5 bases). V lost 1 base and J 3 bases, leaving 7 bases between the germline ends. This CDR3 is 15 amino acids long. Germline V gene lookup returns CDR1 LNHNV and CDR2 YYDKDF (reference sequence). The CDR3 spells CATSRGRDGANVLTF. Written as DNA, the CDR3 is TGTGCCACCAGCAGAGGCAGGGATGGGGCCAACGTCCTGACTTTC.

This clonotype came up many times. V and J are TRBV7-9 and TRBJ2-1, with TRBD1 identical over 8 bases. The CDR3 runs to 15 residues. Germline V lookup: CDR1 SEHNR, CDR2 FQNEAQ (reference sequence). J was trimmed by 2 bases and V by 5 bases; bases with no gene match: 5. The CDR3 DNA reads TGTGCCAGCAGCGTGACAGGGGAGGCCTACAATGAGCAGTTCTTC. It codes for CASSVTGEAYNEQFF.

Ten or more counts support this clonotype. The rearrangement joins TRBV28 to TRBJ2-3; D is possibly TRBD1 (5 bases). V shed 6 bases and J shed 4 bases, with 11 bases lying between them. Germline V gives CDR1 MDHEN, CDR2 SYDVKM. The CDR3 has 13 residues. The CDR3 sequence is CASRIQGADTQYF. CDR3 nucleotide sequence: TGTGCCAGCAGAATCCAGGGTGCAGATACGCAGTATTTT.

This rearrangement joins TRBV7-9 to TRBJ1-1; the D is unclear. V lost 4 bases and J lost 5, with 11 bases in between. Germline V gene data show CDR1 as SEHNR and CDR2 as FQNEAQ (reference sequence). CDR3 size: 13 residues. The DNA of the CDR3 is TGTGCCAGCAGCTACTGGACCGGGACTGAAGCTTTCTTT. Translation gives CASSYWTGTEAFF.

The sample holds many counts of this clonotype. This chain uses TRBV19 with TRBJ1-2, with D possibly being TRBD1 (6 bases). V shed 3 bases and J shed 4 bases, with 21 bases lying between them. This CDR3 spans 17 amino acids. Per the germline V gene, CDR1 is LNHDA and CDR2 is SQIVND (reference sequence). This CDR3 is CASSILHRDLDFYGYTF. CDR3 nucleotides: TGTGCCAGTAGTATCTTGCACAGGGATCTTGATTTCTATGGCTACACCTTC.

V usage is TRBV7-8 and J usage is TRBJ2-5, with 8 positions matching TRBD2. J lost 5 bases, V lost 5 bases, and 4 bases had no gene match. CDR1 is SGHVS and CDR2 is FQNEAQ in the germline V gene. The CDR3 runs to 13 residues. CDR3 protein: CASSPGGRETQYF. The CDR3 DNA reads TGTGCCAGCAGCCCGGGAGGGCGCGAGACCCAGTACTTC.

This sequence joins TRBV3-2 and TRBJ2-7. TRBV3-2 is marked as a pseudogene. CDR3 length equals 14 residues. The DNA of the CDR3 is TGTGCCAGCGGCCAAGATTGGCTAGCGAACGAGCAGTACTTC. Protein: CASGQDWLANEQYF.

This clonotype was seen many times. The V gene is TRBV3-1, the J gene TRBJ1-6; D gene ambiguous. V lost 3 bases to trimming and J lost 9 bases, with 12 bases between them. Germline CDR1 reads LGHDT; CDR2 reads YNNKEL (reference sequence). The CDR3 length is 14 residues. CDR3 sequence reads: CASSQSLSSSPLHF. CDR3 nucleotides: TGTGCCAGCAGCCAGAGCCTGTCGTCTTCACCCCTCCACTTT.

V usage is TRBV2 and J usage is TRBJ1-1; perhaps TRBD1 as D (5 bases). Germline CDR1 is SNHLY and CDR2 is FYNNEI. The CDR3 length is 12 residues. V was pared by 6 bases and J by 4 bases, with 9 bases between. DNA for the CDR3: TGTGCCAGCAGCCGGGGGTCCACTGAAGCTTTCTTT. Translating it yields CASSRGSTEAFF. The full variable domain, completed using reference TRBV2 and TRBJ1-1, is EPEVTQTPSHQVTQMGQEVILRCVPISNHLYFYWYRQILGQKVEFLVSFYNNEISEKSEIFDDQFSVERPDGSNFTLKIRSTKLEDSAMYFCASSRGSTEAFFGQGTRLTVV.

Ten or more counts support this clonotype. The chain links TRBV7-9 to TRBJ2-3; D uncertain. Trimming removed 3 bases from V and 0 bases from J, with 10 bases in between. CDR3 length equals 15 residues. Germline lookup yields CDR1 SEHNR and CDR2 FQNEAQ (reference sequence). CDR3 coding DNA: TGTGCCAGCAGCTTCCTGGGCTCTAGCACAGATACGCAGTATTTT. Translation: CASSFLGSSTDTQYF.

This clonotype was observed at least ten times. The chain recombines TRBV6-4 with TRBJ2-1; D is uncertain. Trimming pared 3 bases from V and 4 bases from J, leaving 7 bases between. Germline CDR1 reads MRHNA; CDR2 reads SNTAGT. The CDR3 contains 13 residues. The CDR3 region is CASSEGRYNEQFF. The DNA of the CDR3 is TGTGCCAGCAGTGAAGGCAGATACAATGAGCAGTTCTTC.

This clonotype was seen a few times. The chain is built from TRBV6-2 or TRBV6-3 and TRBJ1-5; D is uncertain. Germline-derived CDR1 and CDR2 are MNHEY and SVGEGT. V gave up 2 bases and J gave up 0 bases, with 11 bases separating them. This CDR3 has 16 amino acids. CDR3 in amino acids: CASSYLSPYSNQPQHF. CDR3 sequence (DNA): TGTGCCAGCAGTTACCTAAGTCCTTATAGCAATCAGCCCCAGCATTTT.

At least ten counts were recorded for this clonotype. CDR3 amino acids: CASSLRVTSYEQYF. The CDR3 coding sequence is TGTGCCAGCAGTTTAAGAGTTACCTCCTACGAGCAGTACTTC. The chain employs TRBV12-3 or TRBV12-4 and TRBJ2-7, with D unclear. V was shortened by 2 bases and J by 0 bases, with 8 bases between the two germline ends. The CDR3 spans 14 residues.

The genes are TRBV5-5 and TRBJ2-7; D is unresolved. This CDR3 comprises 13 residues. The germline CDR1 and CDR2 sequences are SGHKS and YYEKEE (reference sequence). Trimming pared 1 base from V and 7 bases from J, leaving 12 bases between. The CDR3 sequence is CASSLRATGEQYF. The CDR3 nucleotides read TGTGCCAGCAGCTTGAGGGCCACCGGGGAGCAGTACTTC. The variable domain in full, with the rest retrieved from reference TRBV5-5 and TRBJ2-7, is DAGVTQSPTHLIKTRGQQVTLRCSPISGHKSVSWYQQVLGQGPQFIFQYYEKEERGRGNFPDRFSARQFPNYSSELNVNALLLGDSALYLCASSLRATGEQYFGPGTRLTVT.

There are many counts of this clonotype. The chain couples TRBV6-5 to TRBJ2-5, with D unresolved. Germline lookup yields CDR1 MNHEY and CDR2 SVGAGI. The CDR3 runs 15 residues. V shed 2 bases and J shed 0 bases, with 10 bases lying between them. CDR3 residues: CASSYESGNQETQYF. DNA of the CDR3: TGTGCCAGCAGTTACGAGTCAGGCAACCAAGAGACCCAGTACTTC.

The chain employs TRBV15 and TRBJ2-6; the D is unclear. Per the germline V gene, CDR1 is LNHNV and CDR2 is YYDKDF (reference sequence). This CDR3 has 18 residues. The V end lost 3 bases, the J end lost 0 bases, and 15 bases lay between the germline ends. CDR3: CATSSQDSWTSGANVLTF. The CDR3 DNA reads TGTGCCACCAGCAGCCAAGATAGTTGGACCTCTGGGGCCAACGTCCTGACTTTC.

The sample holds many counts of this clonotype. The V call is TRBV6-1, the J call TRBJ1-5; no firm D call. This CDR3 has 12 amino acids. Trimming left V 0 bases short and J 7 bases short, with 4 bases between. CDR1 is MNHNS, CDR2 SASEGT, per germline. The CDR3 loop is CASSEAGQPQHF. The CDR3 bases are TGTGCCAGCAGTGAAGCGGGACAGCCCCAGCATTTT.

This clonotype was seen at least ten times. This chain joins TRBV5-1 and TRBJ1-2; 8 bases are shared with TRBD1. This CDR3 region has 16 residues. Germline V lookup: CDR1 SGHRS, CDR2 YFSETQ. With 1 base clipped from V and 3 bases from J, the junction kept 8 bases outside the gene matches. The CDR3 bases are TGCGCCAGCAGCTTGCTCCCGACAGGGGCCGACTATGGCTACACCTTC. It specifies CASSLLPTGADYGYTF.

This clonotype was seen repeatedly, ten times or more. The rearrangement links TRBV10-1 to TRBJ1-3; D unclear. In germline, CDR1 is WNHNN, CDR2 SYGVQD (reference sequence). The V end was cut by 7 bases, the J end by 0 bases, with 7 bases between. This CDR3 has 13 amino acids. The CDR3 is CASKPGSGNTIYF. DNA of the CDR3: TGCGCCAGCAAACCCGGCTCTGGAAACACCATATATTTT.

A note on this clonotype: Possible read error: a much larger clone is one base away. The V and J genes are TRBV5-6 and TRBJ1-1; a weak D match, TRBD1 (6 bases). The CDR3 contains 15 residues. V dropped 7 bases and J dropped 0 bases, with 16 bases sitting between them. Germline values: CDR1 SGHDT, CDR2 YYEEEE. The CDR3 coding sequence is TGTGCCAGCGCCCCGAAGGACAGACTGAACACTGAAGCTTTCTTT. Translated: CASAPKDRLNTEAFF.

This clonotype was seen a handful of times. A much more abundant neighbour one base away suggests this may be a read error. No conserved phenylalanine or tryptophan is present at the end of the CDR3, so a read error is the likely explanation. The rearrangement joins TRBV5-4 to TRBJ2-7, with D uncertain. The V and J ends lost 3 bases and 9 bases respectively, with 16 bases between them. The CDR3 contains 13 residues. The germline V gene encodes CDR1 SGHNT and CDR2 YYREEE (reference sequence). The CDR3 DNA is TGTGCCAGCAGCTACGGCGATGGCTTTGGGCAGTACCTC. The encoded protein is CASSYGDGFGQYL.

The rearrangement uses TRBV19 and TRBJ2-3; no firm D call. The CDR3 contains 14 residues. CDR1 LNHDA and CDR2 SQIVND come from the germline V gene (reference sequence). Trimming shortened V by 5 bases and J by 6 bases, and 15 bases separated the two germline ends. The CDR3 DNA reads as TGTGCCAGTAGTCCGAAAGGAAGCAGGGATACGCAGTATTTT. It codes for CASSPKGSRDTQYF.

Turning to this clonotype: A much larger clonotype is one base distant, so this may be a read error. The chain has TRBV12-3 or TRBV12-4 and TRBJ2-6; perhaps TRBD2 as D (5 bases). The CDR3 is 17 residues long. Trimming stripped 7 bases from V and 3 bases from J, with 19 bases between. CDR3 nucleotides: TGTGCCAGCATTCTTGGCAGTCCTCGGGGTGGGGCCAACGTCCTGACTTTC. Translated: CASILGSPRGGANVLTF.

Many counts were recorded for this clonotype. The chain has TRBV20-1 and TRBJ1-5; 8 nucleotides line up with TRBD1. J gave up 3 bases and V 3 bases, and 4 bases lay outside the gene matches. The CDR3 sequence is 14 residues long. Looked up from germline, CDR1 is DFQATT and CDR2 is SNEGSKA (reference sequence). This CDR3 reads CSARRTGNNQPQHF. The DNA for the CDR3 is TGCAGTGCTAGGAGGACAGGGAACAATCAGCCCCAGCATTTT.